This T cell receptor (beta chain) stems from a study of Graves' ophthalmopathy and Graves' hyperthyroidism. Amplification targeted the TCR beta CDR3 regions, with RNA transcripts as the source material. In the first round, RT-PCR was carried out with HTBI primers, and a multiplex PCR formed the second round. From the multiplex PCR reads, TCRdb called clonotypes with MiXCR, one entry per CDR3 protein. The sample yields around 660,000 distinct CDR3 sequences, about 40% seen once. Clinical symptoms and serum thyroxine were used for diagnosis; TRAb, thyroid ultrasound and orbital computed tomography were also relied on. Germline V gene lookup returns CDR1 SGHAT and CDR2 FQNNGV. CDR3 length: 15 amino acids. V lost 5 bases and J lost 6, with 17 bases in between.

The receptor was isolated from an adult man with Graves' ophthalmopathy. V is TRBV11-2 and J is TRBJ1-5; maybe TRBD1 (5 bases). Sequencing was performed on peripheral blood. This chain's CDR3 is CASSEDRGGSQPQHF. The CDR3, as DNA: TGTGCCAGCAGCGAAGATCGCGGGGGAAGTCAGCCCCAGCATTTT.